This T cell receptor beta chain comes out of a study of cytomegalovirus exposure and HLA in healthy donors. The CDR3 is 13 amino acids. V shed 6 bases, J shed 6 bases, and the junction held 6 bases outside the gene matches. From germline, CDR1 is MGHDK and CDR2 SYGVNS. Concerning this clone itself: Its antigen is as yet unknown.

Primers included in the PCR were 60 Vbeta and 13 Jbeta primers. Data came from immunoSEQ multiplex PCR; TCRdb stores just in-frame clones and leaves some out. Of some 180,000 clones in the sample, roughly 77% were seen once. Study-level results: A later analysis linked a missense DCLRE1C variant to TCR beta V- and J-gene trimming.

Sequencing was done on a sample of PBMCs. J is TRBJ1-2 and V is TRBV25-1, with 8 bases that match TRBD1. The receptor's source is a woman in her twenties or thirties in good health and CMV-seronegative. The CDR3 sequence is CASRTGVGDGYTF. As DNA, the CDR3 is TGTGCCAGCAGGACAGGGGTCGGGGATGGCTACACCTTC.